This T cell receptor beta chain appears in the sequencing data of a study of T cells in Graves' hyperthyroidism and ophthalmopathy. Regarding the study as a whole: Most clonotypes expanded in the thyroid (above 0.001) were also present in blood.

TCR beta CDR3 regions were amplified from RNA transcripts. RT-PCR in the first round (using the HTBI primer set) targeted the TCR CDR3. TCRdb re-called the multiplex PCR reads through MiXCR, storing one row per CDR3 protein. The sample includes a few hundred thousand distinct CDR3 sequences, less than 25% of them seen just once. This clonotype was seen repeatedly, ten times or more. Its antigen is still unknown. This CDR3 has 16 residues. Germline loops: CDR1 SNHLY, CDR2 FYNNEI. V shed 3 bases and J shed 2 bases, with 17 bases lying between them. The sequence was collected from a man aged 18 to 29 with Graves' hyperthyroidism. Source material: blood. The chain recombines TRBV2 with TRBJ2-7, with a tentative D call TRBD2 (5 bases). In nucleotides, the CDR3 is TGTGCCAGCAGTGAGGATCTATGGCTAGCAACCTACGAGCAGTACTTC. As protein: CASSEDLWLATYEQYF.